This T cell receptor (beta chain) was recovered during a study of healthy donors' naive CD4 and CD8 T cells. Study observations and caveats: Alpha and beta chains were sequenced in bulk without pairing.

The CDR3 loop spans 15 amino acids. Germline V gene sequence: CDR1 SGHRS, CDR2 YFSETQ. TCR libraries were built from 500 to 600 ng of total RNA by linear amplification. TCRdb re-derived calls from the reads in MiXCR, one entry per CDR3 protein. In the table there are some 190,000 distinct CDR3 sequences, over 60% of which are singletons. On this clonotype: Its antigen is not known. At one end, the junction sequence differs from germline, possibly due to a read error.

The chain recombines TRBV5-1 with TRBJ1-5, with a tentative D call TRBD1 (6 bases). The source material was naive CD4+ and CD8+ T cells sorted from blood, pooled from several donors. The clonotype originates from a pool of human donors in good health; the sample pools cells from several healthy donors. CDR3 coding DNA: TGTGCCAGCAGCTTGGTGGGGGGCGGTGGCCAGCCCCAGCATTTT. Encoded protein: CASSLVGGGGQPQHF. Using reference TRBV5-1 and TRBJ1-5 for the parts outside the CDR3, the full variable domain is KAGVTQTPRYLIKTRGQQVTLSCSPISGHRSVSWYQQTPGQGLQFLFEYFSETQRNKGNFPGRFSGRQFSNSRSEMNVSTLELGDSALYLCASSLVGGGGQPQHFGDGTRLSIL.